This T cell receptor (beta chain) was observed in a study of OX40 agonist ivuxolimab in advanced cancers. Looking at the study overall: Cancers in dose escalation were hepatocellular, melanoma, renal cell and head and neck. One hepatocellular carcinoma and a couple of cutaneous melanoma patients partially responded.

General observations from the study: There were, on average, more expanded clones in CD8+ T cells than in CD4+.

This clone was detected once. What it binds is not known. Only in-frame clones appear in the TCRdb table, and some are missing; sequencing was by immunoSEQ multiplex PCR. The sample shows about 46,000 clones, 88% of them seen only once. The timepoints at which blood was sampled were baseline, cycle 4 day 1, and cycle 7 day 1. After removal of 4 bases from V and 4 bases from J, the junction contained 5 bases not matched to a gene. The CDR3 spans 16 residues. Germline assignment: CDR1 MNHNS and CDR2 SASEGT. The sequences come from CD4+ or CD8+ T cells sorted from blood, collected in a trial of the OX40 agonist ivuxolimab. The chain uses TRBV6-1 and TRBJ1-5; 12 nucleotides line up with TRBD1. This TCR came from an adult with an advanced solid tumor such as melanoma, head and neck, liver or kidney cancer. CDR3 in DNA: TGTGCCAGCAGTGGCCGGGACAGGGGGCTGAATCAGCCCCAGCATTTT. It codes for CASSGRDRGLNQPQHF.